These 18 T cell receptor beta chains were sequenced from one sample in a study of cytomegalovirus exposure and HLA in healthy donors (TCRdb year 2017). The protocol used for the library was the immunoSEQ multiplex PCR assay. For the multiplex PCR, a mixture combining 60 forward primers for TCR Vbeta segments and 13 reverse primers for TCR Jbeta segments was used. TCRdb's version of the immuneACCESS table is confined to in-frame rearrangements and falls short of the full clone set. An unresolved V gene accounts for under half of the shortfall where checked; the remainder is of unknown origin. The sample has about 150,000 clones on record, just over 75% of them singletons. In total, the top ten clones hold about 1.6% of the sample. The sequenced sample consisted of PBMCs. All receptors come from a man aged 35-49 years in good health and CMV-seronegative.

This chain connects TRBV2 to TRBJ2-3; possible D gene TRBD2, 5 bases. The V gene's germline CDR1 is SNHLY and CDR2 FYNNEI. V was trimmed by 5 bases and J by 0 bases, leaving 9 bases between them. CDR3 length: 14 residues. The CDR3 region is CASSLAISTDTQYF. The CDR3, as DNA: TGTGCCAGCAGTTTAGCGATTAGCACAGATACGCAGTATTTT.

This clone was seen only a few times. The rearrangement joins TRBV10-3 to TRBJ2-7; 9 bases are shared with TRBD1. In germline, CDR1 is ENHRY, CDR2 SYGVKD. The CDR3 has 16 residues. Trimming at V came to 6 bases and at J to 5 bases, leaving 14 bases not matched to a gene. CDR3 amino acids: CAISALTGGKRDEQYV. CDR3 in DNA: TGTGCCATCAGCGCCTTGACAGGGGGTAAAAGGGACGAGCAGTACGTC.

V gene TRBV19 combines with J gene TRBJ2-7; 10 bases map to TRBD1. CDR1 is LNHDA and CDR2 is SQIVND in the germline V gene (reference sequence). V lost 7 bases to trimming and J lost 0 bases; unmatched junction nucleotides: 6. This CDR3 comprises 15 residues. For the CDR3, the DNA is TGTGCCAGTAACGACAGGGGGCGCGGCTCCTACGAGCAGTACTTC. Residues: CASNDRGRGSYEQYF.

DNA for the CDR3: TGTGCCTGGACTCCCGCGGGGCAGGGATTCATGAACACTGAAGCTTTCTTT. Protein product: CAWTPAGQGFMNTEAFF. The chain combines TRBV30 with TRBJ1-1; D is perhaps TRBD1 (5 bases). Between the trimmed V and J ends, which lost 4 bases and 0 bases, there was a span of 21 bases. Per germline, CDR1 GTSNPN and CDR2 SVGIG (reference sequence). The CDR3 extends over 17 amino acids.

The V call is TRBV19, the J call TRBJ1-5, with 7 bases that match TRBD1. Per germline, CDR1 LNHDA and CDR2 SQIVND (reference sequence). The V gene end was trimmed by 7 bases and the J gene end by 4 bases; junction bases not matched to a gene: 7. The CDR3 runs to 14 residues. CDR3 DNA sequence: TGTGCCAGTATCAACACAGGGGTTAATCAGCCCCAGCATTTT. Translating it yields CASINTGVNQPQHF. The variable domain in full, with the rest retrieved from reference TRBV19 and TRBJ1-5, is DGGITQSPKYLFRKEGQNVTLSCEQNLNHDAMYWYRQDPGQGLRLIYYSQIVNDFQKGDIAEGYSVSREKKESFPLTVTSAQKNPTAFYLCASINTGVNQPQHFGDGTRLSIL.

The rearrangement joins TRBV9 to TRBJ2-2; D gene unclear. CDR3 size: 11 residues. Trimming removed 4 bases from V and 4 bases from J, with 2 bases in between. CDR1 is SGDLS and CDR2 is YYNGEE in the germline V gene. The CDR3 is CASSRTGELFF. CDR3 DNA sequence: TGTGCCAGCAGCCGCACCGGGGAGCTGTTTTTT.

The chain is built from TRBV4-1 and TRBJ1-2; D remains ambiguous. Trimming pared 1 base from V and 8 bases from J, leaving 11 bases between. Germline V gene lookup returns CDR1 MGHRA and CDR2 YSYEKL. The CDR3 spans 13 residues. The DNA of the CDR3 is TGCGCCAGCAGCCAAGGTCGGGGTATCGGCTACACCTTC. This codes for CASSQGRGIGYTF.

Only one count was recorded for this clone. This chain joins TRBV4-1 and TRBJ2-1, with D possibly being TRBD2 (6 bases). CDR1 MGHRA and CDR2 YSYEKL come from the germline V gene. Trimming took 1 base from V and 6 from J, leaving 16 bases between them. The CDR3 has 16 amino acids. Written as DNA, the CDR3 is TGCGCCAGCAGCCAAGTCCCGCGGGGCCCCCTCAATGAGCAGTTCTTC. As protein: CASSQVPRGPLNEQFF.

In DNA, the CDR3 is TGTGCCAGCAGTTCACTAGCGGGAGGGTTCTACAATGAGCAGTTCTTC. It yields the protein CASSSLAGGFYNEQFF. V and J are TRBV25-1 and TRBJ2-1; TRBD2 aligns across 13 bases. With V trimmed by 5 bases and J by 3 bases, 4 bases remained unmatched. From germline, CDR1 is MGHDK and CDR2 SYGVNS. The CDR3 length is 16 residues.

The sample holds a few counts of this clone. This sequence joins TRBV9 and TRBJ2-1; D is unresolved. In germline, CDR1 is SGDLS, CDR2 YYNGEE. This CDR3 comprises 15 residues. Deletions cut 0 bases from V and 5 bases from J, with 12 bases between. CDR3 nucleotide sequence: TGTGCCAGCAGCGTAGGCGCACCGCTAAACAATGAGCAGTTCTTC. It codes for CASSVGAPLNNEQFF.

The chain combines TRBV15 with TRBJ1-3, with D unclear. The V end lost 3 bases, the J end lost 0 bases, and 9 bases lay between the germline ends. Germline V gene lookup returns CDR1 LNHNV and CDR2 YYDKDF (reference sequence). The CDR3 covers 15 residues. Written as DNA, the CDR3 is TGTGCCACCAGCAGTGCGGGGAACTCTGGAAACACCATATATTTT. Translating it yields CATSSAGNSGNTIYF.

The rearrangement links TRBV11-2 to TRBJ2-7; 13 bases match TRBD2. The CDR3 has 13 residues. Per the germline V gene, CDR1 is SGHAT and CDR2 is FQNNGV. V lost 5 bases and J lost 7; bases outside the gene matches: 2. CDR3 sequence: CASSLLAGGEQYV. CDR3 in DNA: TGTGCCAGCAGCCTACTAGCGGGAGGGGAGCAGTACGTC.

This sequence joins TRBV28 and TRBJ1-4; D remains unclear. CDR1 and CDR2 from the germline V gene are MDHEN and SYDVKM. The CDR3 is 15 residues long. The ends were cut back, 4 bases at V and 2 bases at J, with 11 bases in the middle. The CDR3 is CASSSPGSTNEKLFF. The DNA of the CDR3 is TGTGCCAGCAGTTCCCCGGGGTCTACTAATGAAAAACTGTTTTTT.

The chain recombines TRBV9 with TRBJ2-3, with 11 nucleotides matching TRBD2. The CDR3 has 16 residues. Germline assignment: CDR1 SGDLS and CDR2 YYNGEE. The V and J ends lost 4 bases and 6 bases, in that order; junction bases with no gene match: 10. The CDR3 DNA is TGTGCCAGCAGCCCCAACCTAGCGGGAGGAGACGATACGCAGTATTTT. Translated: CASSPNLAGGDDTQYF.

This chain joins TRBV11-2 and TRBJ2-2; TRBD1 aligns across 11 bases. J lost 9 bases, V lost 1 base, and 7 bases had no gene match. Germline V lookup: CDR1 SGHAT, CDR2 FQNNGV. There are 16 residues in the CDR3. CDR3 nucleotides: TGTGCCAGCAGCTTAGGGGGACAGGGGGGGGGCCGGGAGCTGTTTTTT. Translated: CASSLGGQGGGRELFF. Complete variable domain (other parts from reference TRBV11-2 and TRBJ2-2): EAGVAQSPRYKIIEKRQSVAFWCNPISGHATLYWYQQILGQGPKLLIQFQNNGVVDDSQLPKDRFSAERLKGVDSTLKIQPAKLEDSAVYLCASSLGGQGGGRELFFGEGSRLTVL.

This clone was detected a few times. The V and J genes are TRBV11-2 and TRBJ1-1; D is undetermined. In germline, CDR1 is SGHAT, CDR2 FQNNGV. The CDR3 totals 11 residues. V gave up 0 bases and J gave up 8 bases, with 4 bases separating them. The CDR3 DNA follows: TGTGCCAGCAGCTTAGATATGGAAGCTTTCTTT. Translation gives CASSLDMEAFF.

The chain combines TRBV5-4 with TRBJ2-5; 11 bases are shared with TRBD2. The CDR3 sequence is 16 residues long. V shed 0 bases, J shed 4 bases, and the junction held 5 bases outside the gene matches. Germline loops: CDR1 SGHNT, CDR2 YYREEE (reference sequence). CDR3 nucleotide sequence: TGTGCCAGCAGCTTGGAGGGACTAGCGGCGGGAGAGACCCAGTACTTC. Its protein product is CASSLEGLAAGETQYF.

The chain recombines TRBV28 with TRBJ1-1; D gene uncertain. V was cut by 6 bases and J by 12 bases, with 17 bases left in between. Germline V gene sequence: CDR1 MDHEN, CDR2 SYDVKM. This CDR3 has 12 residues. The CDR3 is CASRDQQPRPFF. The CDR3 nucleotides read TGTGCCAGCAGAGACCAACAGCCTCGGCCTTTCTTT. The full variable domain, completed using reference TRBV28 and TRBJ1-1, is DVKVTQSSRYLVKRTGEKVFLECVQDMDHENMFWYRQDPGLGLRLIYFSYDVKMKEKGDIPEGYSVSREKKERFSLILESASTNQTSMYLCASRDQQPRPFFGQGTRLTVV.